One sample yielded the 23 T cell receptor beta chains listed below, sequenced in a study of T cell repertoires in aging, cancer and after chemotherapy. Peripheral blood genomic DNA, not sorted cells or RNA, was the template. Multiplex touch-down PCR with TRB-A/B primers amplified rearranged V-D-J TRB sequences. TCRdb used MiXCR to reprocess the multiplex PCR reads, holding one entry per CDR3 protein. This sample yields approximately 3,200 distinct CDR3 sequences, of which under 25% are seen a single time; around 39% belongs to the top ten. The specimen was blood. The receptors here all came from a human donor with a blood cancer.

In its sample, this clonotype ranks as medium-sized. The chain joins TRBV27 to TRBJ2-1; D perhaps matches TRBD2 (5 bases). V lost 5 bases, J lost 4 bases, and 15 bases lay in between. Germline values: CDR1 MNHEY, CDR2 SMNVEV (reference sequence). The CDR3 extends over 15 amino acids. The CDR3 bases are TGTGCCAGCAGTCTCCGGGATGATCCTTACAATGAGCAGTTCTTC. It codes for CASSLRDDPYNEQFF.

As concerns this clonotype: This clone may be a read error of a much larger clone one base away. The V and J genes are TRBV30 and TRBJ2-5; no clear D. There are 12 residues in the CDR3. Germline V CDR1 and CDR2: GTSNPN, SVGIG (reference sequence). CDR3 sequence: CARSVGRETQYF. The DNA for the CDR3 is TGTGCCCGGAGTGTGGGTCGGGAGACCCAGTACTTC.

Remarks on this clonotype: Its ends do not fully match the called genes, so a read error is possible. Here the CDR3 DNA reads TGTGCCAGCAGCTCATCAGGGGGTAGAGCCTACAAGCAGTACTTC. Its translation is CASSSSGGRAYKQYF. This rearrangement joins TRBV11-1 to TRBJ2-7; 7 bases are a match to TRBD1. There are 15 residues in the CDR3. Germline V lookup: CDR1 SGHAT, CDR2 FQDESV (reference sequence).

A remark on this clonotype: Given a much more abundant clone one base away, this may be a read error. This chain connects TRBV7-9 to TRBJ2-7, with 7 bases aligning to TRBD2. The CDR3 consists of 14 residues. From germline, CDR1 is SEHNR and CDR2 FQNEAQ (reference sequence). Trimming took 0 bases from V and 6 from J; bases not matched to a gene: 5. The CDR3 here is CASSLAGEGCEQYF. The CDR3 DNA reads TGTGCCAGCAGCTTAGCGGGGGAGGGGTGCGAGCAGTACTTC.

Sample share makes this clonotype large. This chain joins TRBV29-1 and TRBJ2-1, with 7 bases identical to TRBD2. Germline loops: CDR1 SQVTM, CDR2 ANQGSEA. V was pared by 6 bases and J by 2 bases, with 7 bases of the junction left unmatched. CDR3 size: 14 residues. The CDR3 DNA reads TGCAGCGTGTCGGTGGGGGGGGCCTACAATGAGCAGTTCTTC. Its translation: CSVSVGGAYNEQFF.

In the case of this clonotype: Being one base from a much bigger clone, this may be a read error. This chain uses TRBV7-6 with TRBJ1-5; no firm D call. The CDR3 loop spans 15 amino acids. V lost 7 bases and J lost 5, with 18 bases in between. Germline-derived CDR1 and CDR2 are SGHVS and FNYEAQ. Written as DNA, the CDR3 is TGTGCCAGCATCTTTGAAGCCGGGCTCTATCAGCCCCAGCATTTT. Encoded protein: CASIFEAGLYQPQHF.

The sample holds a few counts of this clonotype. The chain joins TRBV7-2 to TRBJ1-1, with 7 bases that match TRBD1. The CDR3 contains 16 residues. The germline V gene has CDR1 SGHTA and CDR2 FQGNSA. The V and J ends lost 1 base and 1 base, in that order; junction bases with no gene match: 6. The CDR3 DNA reads as TGTGCCAGCAGCTTAGTTTCCCAGGGGGGGAACACTGAAGCTTTCTTT. Translated: CASSLVSQGGNTEAFF.

This clonotype is medium-sized (0.01 to 0.1%). This chain uses TRBV6-1 with TRBJ1-3; D perhaps matches TRBD1 (6 bases). The CDR3 loop spans 14 amino acids. V was trimmed by 7 bases and J by 8 bases, leaving 18 bases between them. CDR1 is MNHNS, CDR2 SASEGT, per germline. The CDR3 region has the DNA TGTGCCAGCACCAAACAGGGTTCAGGAGACACCATATATTTT. Translated: CASTKQGSGDTIYF.

This clonotype rates as medium-sized. CDR3 amino acids: CASSLLGHVNYGYTF. The CDR3 region has the DNA TGTGCCAGCAGTTTACTAGGCCACGTTAACTATGGCTACACCTTC. The chain recombines TRBV27 with TRBJ1-2; no clear D. Trimming removed 2 bases from V and 1 base from J, with 11 bases in between. CDR3 length equals 15 residues. Germline assignment: CDR1 MNHEY and CDR2 SMNVEV (reference sequence).

This clonotype was found a few times. The chain links TRBV5-1 to TRBJ2-7, with 12 bases that match TRBD2. Germline CDR1 SGHRS, CDR2 YFSETQ. CDR3 size: 16 residues. Trimming removed 0 bases from V and 3 bases from J; junction bases left unmatched: 4. CDR3 sequence: CASSLATSGSVYEQYF. The CDR3 DNA sequence: TGCGCCAGCAGCTTGGCGACTAGCGGGAGTGTCTACGAGCAGTACTTC.

By sample fraction, this clonotype is large. The rearrangement links TRBV6-2 or TRBV6-3 to TRBJ1-4; a possible D gene is TRBD1 (5 bases). Trimming pared 6 bases from V and 7 bases from J, leaving 21 bases between. There are 16 residues in the CDR3. CDR1 is MNHEY, CDR2 SVGEGT, per germline. The CDR3 protein is CASSPRGGFTGEKLFF. The CDR3 DNA follows: TGTGCCAGCAGCCCGCGGGGCGGCTTTACGGGTGAAAAACTGTTTTTT.

This clonotype rates as medium-sized. This chain connects TRBV30 to TRBJ1-6; D might be TRBD1 (5 bases). The V gene lost 1 base and the J gene lost 13 bases, with 20 bases spanning the gap. The CDR3 has 15 residues. Looked up from germline, CDR1 is GTSNPN and CDR2 is SVGIG (reference sequence). DNA for the CDR3: TGTGCCTGGAGTGGGGGGTCGGGGGTATTAGCCCCCCTCCACTTT. As protein: CAWSGGSGVLAPLHF.

This clonotype is classed as large (0.1 to 1%). This chain connects TRBV30 to TRBJ1-6, with D unclear. Trimming cost V 3 bases and J 4 bases, with 7 bases left between them. From germline, CDR1 is GTSNPN and CDR2 SVGIG (reference sequence). The CDR3 is 13 amino acids. The CDR3 DNA reads as TGTGCCTGGAGGGAAGGGTATAATTCACCCCTCCACTTT. Translating it yields CAWREGYNSPLHF. Together with reference TRBV30 and TRBJ1-6, the CDR3 gives the full variable domain: SQTIHQWPATLVQPVGSPLSLECTVEGTSNPNLYWYRQAAGRGLQLLFYSVGIGQISSEVPQNLSASRPQDRQFILSSKKLLLSDSGFYLCAWREGYNSPLHFGNGTRLTVT.

This clonotype turned up a few times. The rearrangement links TRBV2 to TRBJ2-1, with D perhaps TRBD2 (5 bases). Trimming pared 8 bases from V and 9 bases from J, leaving 20 bases between. This CDR3 is built from 14 residues. Germline-derived CDR1 and CDR2 are SNHLY and FYNNEI. The CDR3 DNA follows: TGTGCCAGCTCAGGAGGTACGTTGAGAGGTGAGCAGTTCTTC. Amino acid sequence: CASSGGTLRGEQFF.

By sample fraction, this clonotype is medium-sized. The rearrangement joins TRBV5-4 to TRBJ2-1; TRBD2 matches at 8 bases. CDR1 and CDR2 from the germline V gene are SGHNT and YYREEE (reference sequence). CDR3 length: 13 residues. V lost 4 bases, J lost 7 bases, and 4 bases stayed unmatched. The CDR3 DNA sequence: TGTGCCAGCAGCGATTCTAGCGGGAATGAGCAGTTCTTC. The encoded protein is CASSDSSGNEQFF.

This clonotype was seen a few times. This sequence joins TRBV12-3 or TRBV12-4 and TRBJ2-5, with a possible D match to TRBD1 (6 bases). This CDR3 spans 17 amino acids. Trimming removed 6 bases at V and 9 bases at J, with 29 bases between. The CDR3 region is CASSDTGTAKGDRAQYF. The CDR3 nucleotides read TGTGCCAGCAGCGACACCGGGACCGCCAAGGGGGATAGAGCCCAGTACTTC.

This clonotype was counted a few times. The J gene is TRBJ1-1, the V gene TRBV7-2; a possible D gene is TRBD1 (6 bases). V was cut by 2 bases and J by 0 bases, with 7 bases left in between. The CDR3 has 14 amino acids. Germline CDR1 SGHTA, CDR2 FQGNSA. In nucleotides, the CDR3 is TGTGCCAGCAGCTTAACAGGGTTGAACACTGAAGCTTTCTTT. The encoded protein is CASSLTGLNTEAFF.

J is TRBJ1-2 and V is TRBV19; D remains unclear. This CDR3 has 14 amino acids. The V gene lost 7 bases and the J gene lost 1 base, with 13 bases spanning the gap. Germline V gene lookup returns CDR1 LNHDA and CDR2 SQIVND (reference sequence). The chain's CDR3 is CASNPQDLNYGYTF. The CDR3 bases are TGTGCCAGTAATCCTCAGGACCTTAACTATGGCTACACCTTC.

V is TRBV20-1 and J is TRBJ2-3, with TRBD2 as a possible D gene (7 bases). The V end lost 1 base, the J end lost 1 base, and 24 bases lay between the germline ends. CDR3 length: 19 amino acids. Germline V gene data show CDR1 as DFQATT and CDR2 as SNEGSKA (reference sequence). The CDR3 DNA follows: TGCAGTGCTAGAGGCGGGTTTGGGGGGGCCAATCCTGGCACAGATACGCAGTATTTT. It encodes CSARGGFGGANPGTDTQYF.

By sample share, this clonotype is medium-sized. This chain uses TRBV18 with TRBJ2-7; 7 bases are a match to TRBD1. The CDR3 runs 12 residues. Per the germline V gene, CDR1 is KGHSH and CDR2 is LQKENI. With V trimmed by 3 bases and J by 7 bases, 3 bases remained unmatched. CDR3 sequence: CASSPGTAEQYF. The CDR3 DNA reads TGTGCCAGCTCACCCGGGACAGCAGAGCAGTACTTC.

This clonotype is large. The J gene is TRBJ2-2, the V gene TRBV11-1; D remains ambiguous. The CDR3 is 13 residues long. The ends were cut back, 4 bases at V and 7 bases at J, with 10 bases in the middle. CDR1 SGHAT and CDR2 FQDESV come from the germline V gene (reference sequence). CDR3 in amino acids: CASSSPGDGELFF. As DNA, the CDR3 is TGTGCCAGCAGCTCCCCGGGTGACGGGGAGCTGTTTTTT. The variable domain in full, completed from reference TRBV11-1 and TRBJ2-2, reads EAEVAQSPRYKITEKSQAVAFWCDPISGHATLYWYRQILGQGPELLVQFQDESVVDDSQLPKDRFSAERLKGVDSTLKIQPAELGDSAMYLCASSSPGDGELFFGEGSRLTVL.

In its sample, this clonotype ranks as medium-sized. The genes are TRBV18 and TRBJ1-1; 8 bases line up with TRBD1. Trimming removed 3 bases from V and 1 base from J; junction bases left unmatched: 13. Germline V CDR1 and CDR2: KGHSH, LQKENI. The CDR3 totals 18 residues. The CDR3 region is CASSPLGPRTGSNTEAFF. CDR3 bases: TGTGCCAGCTCACCCCTCGGACCGCGGACAGGGTCGAACACTGAAGCTTTCTTT.

The rearrangement uses TRBV13 and TRBJ1-1; D is unclear. Trimming removed 8 bases from V and 0 bases from J, with 7 bases in between. There are 12 residues in the CDR3. In germline, CDR1 is PRHDT, CDR2 FYEKMQ (reference sequence). CDR3 bases: TGTGCCAGCCAACGTTTGAACACTGAAGCTTTCTTT. This codes for CASQRLNTEAFF.